Listed below are T cell receptor beta chains from one sample, sequenced in a study of T cell repertoires in cytomegalovirus infection. Antigens for these TCRs are unknown. TCRdb ran MiXCR on the reads and lists one entry per CDR3 protein. The sample lists approximately 1,000,000 distinct CDR3 sequences, approximately 31% occurring once. The specimen comprised cultured CD8+ T cells from PBMCs, sampled from culture after CMV antigen stimulation. These receptors originate from a human donor in good health (CMV status not recorded). Some clones in this sample may be carry-over from other donors' samples. CDR3s include the opening cysteine and the closing phenylalanine or tryptophan. A D gene is named only where the DNA matches it firmly. Clone size appears in some rows only: once, few, many, or a class for an expanded clone.

>few|TRBD2|TRBV6-5|TRBJ2-7
CASSYNSGGSYSYEQYF
TGTGCCAGCAGTTACAATAGCGGGGGGTCATATTCCTACGAGCAGTACTTC
>NA|NA|TRBV4-3|TRBJ1-3
CASSQDPGSGNTIYF
TGCGCCAGCAGCCAAGATCCGGGTTCTGGAAACACCATATATTTT
>NA|NA|TRBV19|TRBJ2-2
CASSVSGSGTGELFF
TGTGCCAGTAGTGTCTCAGGGTCGGGCACCGGGGAGCTGTTTTTT
>many|NA|TRBV27|TRBJ1-1
CASSLGVYTEAFF
TGTGCCAGCAGTTTGGGGGTGTACACTGAAGCTTTCTTT
>NA|NA|TRBV27|TRBJ1-5
CASSLLYQPQHF
TGTGCCAGCAGTTTATTGTATCAGCCCCAGCATTTT
>NA|NA|TRBV28|TRBJ1-6
CASSLASGQNNSPLHF
TGTGCCAGCAGTCTAGCCTCGGGACAAAATAATTCACCCCTCCACTTT
>NA|NA|TRBV9|TRBJ1-1
CASSVDGTWSTEAFF
TGTGCCAGCAGCGTAGATGGTACTTGGAGCACTGAAGCTTTCTTT
>NA|TRBD1|TRBV12-3/TRBV12-4|TRBJ1-2
CASSFGRGPGKYGYTF
TGTGCCAGCAGTTTTGGAAGGGGGCCTGGTAAATATGGCTACACCTTC
>many|NA|TRBV7-8|TRBJ2-5
CASSLDVQGLKETQYF
TGTGCCAGCAGCTTAGATGTACAGGGTTTAAAAGAGACCCAGTACTTC
>NA|NA|TRBV7-4|TRBJ1-2
CASSRTGHRGGYTF
TGTGCCAGCAGCCGAACGGGGCATCGGGGGGGCTACACCTTC
>NA|TRBD1|TRBV19|TRBJ2-1
CASSKGQGEEGQFF
TGTGCCAGTAGTAAAGGACAGGGGGAAGAAGGGCAGTTCTTC
>few|NA|TRBV28|TRBJ2-5
CASSSPRGLETQYF
TGTGCCAGCAGTTCGCCGCGGGGGCTTGAGACCCAGTACTTC
>NA|TRBD2|TRBV27|TRBJ2-1
CASSPRTSSLNEQFF
TGTGCCAGCAGCCCCCGGACTAGCAGCCTCAATGAGCAGTTCTTC
>few|NA|TRBV7-2|TRBJ2-3
CASSYLLARSQYF
TGTGCCAGCAGCTACCTATTGGCCCGTTCGCAGTATTTT
>once|NA|TRBV7-9|TRBJ2-6
CASPLRGSGTNVLTF
TGTGCCAGCCCTCTAAGGGGCTCTGGGACCAACGTCCTGACTTTC
>NA|NA|TRBV19|TRBJ1-2
CASSRDAYGYTF
TGTGCCAGTAGCCGGGACGCCTATGGCTACACCTTC
>NA|NA|TRBV6-2/TRBV6-3|TRBJ1-2
CASSYSEKEEIVKDGYTF
TGTGCCAGCAGTTACTCGGAGAAGGAGGAGATTGTGAAAGATGGCTACACCTTC
>few|TRBD2|TRBV7-6|TRBJ2-3
CASSSTSGGLDTQYF
TGTGCCAGCAGCTCGACTAGCGGGGGGTTAGATACGCAGTATTTT
>NA|TRBD2|TRBV27|TRBJ2-2
CASSFGSGATGELFF
TGTGCCAGCAGTTTCGGTAGCGGGGCCACCGGGGAGCTGTTTTTT
>many|NA|TRBV6-5|TRBJ1-1
CASSYSTEMNTEAFF
TGTGCCAGCAGTTACTCGACAGAAATGAACACTGAAGCTTTCTTT
>few|NA|TRBV19|TRBJ2-3
CASAGRADTQYF
TGTGCCAGTGCCGGAAGAGCAGATACGCAGTATTTT
>NA|TRBD2|TRBV6-2/TRBV6-3|TRBJ2-1
CASRSGAGSYNEQFF
TGTGCCAGTCGAAGCGGGGCCGGCTCCTACAATGAGCAGTTCTTC
>NA|NA|TRBV5-6|TRBJ1-2
CASSPQGRSGGYTF
TGTGCCAGCAGCCCGCAAGGACGGTCTGGAGGCTACACCTTC
>few|TRBD1|TRBV28|TRBJ1-5
CASRQGQGKNSNQPQHF
TGTGCCAGCAGACAAGGACAGGGCAAGAATAGCAATCAGCCCCAGCATTTT
>NA|TRBD2|TRBV15|TRBJ2-4
CATSSLVGGDIQYF
TGTGCCACCAGCAGCTTGGTCGGGGGGGACATTCAGTACTTC
>NA|TRBD2|TRBV3-1|TRBJ2-3
CASSHGGGGVTDTQYF
TGTGCCAGCAGCCACGGAGGCGGGGGGGTGACAGATACGCAGTATTTT
>many|NA|TRBV7-6|TRBJ1-1
CASSLGGGGTEAFF
TGTGCCAGCAGCTTAGGGGGGGGAGGCACTGAAGCTTTCTTT
>NA|NA|TRBV4-3|TRBJ2-5
CASSQDPSLGGTQYF
TGCGCCAGCAGCCAAGATCCTTCGCTAGGAGGGACCCAGTACTTC
>NA|NA|TRBV24-1|TRBJ2-3
CATSDLMGRDTQYF
TGTGCCACCAGTGATTTAATGGGACGCGATACGCAGTATTTT
>NA|NA|TRBV5-6|TRBJ2-5
CASSATAGGAQYF
TGTGCCAGCAGCGCAACGGCAGGAGGGGCCCAGTACTTC
>NA|TRBD1|TRBV27|TRBJ1-2
CASSRDSRPNYGYTF
TGTGCCAGCAGTAGGGACAGCCGACCTAACTATGGCTACACCTTC
>few|NA|TRBV6-1|TRBJ1-1
CASLWGGSTEAFF
TGTGCCAGCCTATGGGGGGGTAGCACTGAAGCTTTCTTT
>NA|NA|TRBV19|TRBJ2-4
CASSIAGALAKNIQYF
TGTGCCAGTAGTATCGCAGGGGCCCTCGCCAAAAACATTCAGTACTTC
>many|TRBD1|TRBV7-6|TRBJ2-3
CASSSDRGRRHTDTQYF
TGTGCCAGCAGCTCAGACAGGGGGCGCCGACACACAGATACGCAGTATTTT
>NA|NA|TRBV28|TRBJ1-2
CTSLTTYGYTF
TGTACCAGCTTGACTACCTATGGCTACACCTTC
>many|TRBD2|TRBV7-8|TRBJ2-5
CASSIRTSGDIQETQYF
TGTGCCAGCAGCATAAGGACTAGCGGGGACATCCAAGAGACCCAGTACTTC
>NA|TRBD2|TRBV10-2|TRBJ2-5
CASSERASGGDQETQYF
TGCGCCAGCAGTGAGAGGGCTAGCGGGGGGGACCAAGAGACCCAGTACTTC